These 18 T cell receptor beta chains came from one sample sequenced in a study of blood T cell repertoires in COVID-19. Profiling relied on immunoSEQ multiplex PCR, and the TCRdb table lists in-frame clones only, not all of them. The sample contains about 67,000 clones, 70% to 90% of which appear only once. Input material: peripheral blood. The receptors derive from a woman aged 80 or over with acute or convalescent COVID-19.

The rearrangement uses TRBV15 and TRBJ1-5; D may be TRBD1 (5 bases). This CDR3 is built from 13 residues. The germline V gene has CDR1 LNHNV and CDR2 YYDKDF (reference sequence). V lost 6 bases and J 11 bases, leaving 17 bases between the germline ends. CDR3 DNA sequence: TGTGCCACCAGGACCGGACACGAGGAAGCCCAGCATTTT. It yields the protein CATRTGHEEAQHF.

The chain carries TRBV7-9 and TRBJ2-5; TRBD1 agrees at 8 bases. CDR3 length: 15 amino acids. Germline CDR1 reads SEHNR; CDR2 reads FQNEAQ (reference sequence). After removal of 8 bases from V and 1 base from J, the junction contained 9 bases not matched to a gene. As DNA, the CDR3 is TGTGCCAGCCGTGCGGACAGGGCCTTCCAAGAGACCCAGTACTTC. This codes for CASRADRAFQETQYF.

V usage is TRBV3-1 (or the pseudogene TRBV3-2) and J usage is TRBJ1-3, with D tentatively TRBD1 (6 bases). The CDR3 is 14 amino acids. V gave up 4 bases and J gave up 8 bases, with 15 bases separating them. The germline CDR1 and CDR2 sequences are LGHDT and YNNKEL (reference sequence). Here the CDR3 reads CASSPDSLSDTIYF. CDR3 bases: TGTGCCAGCAGCCCGGACAGCCTCAGTGACACCATATATTTT.

The chain uses TRBV7-2 and TRBJ1-5, with D tentatively TRBD1 (6 bases). Germline lookup yields CDR1 SGHTA and CDR2 FQGNSA. The length of the CDR3 is 14 residues. Trimming took off 5 bases at V and 3 bases at J, with 11 bases between the two ends. CDR3 in DNA: TGTGCCAGCAGCCCCACAGGGCTCAATCAGCCCCAGCATTTT. Its protein is CASSPTGLNQPQHF.

The gene calls are TRBV4-1 and TRBJ1-2; D possibly corresponds to TRBD1 (6 bases). Trimming took 4 bases from V and 4 from J, leaving 13 bases between them. This CDR3 has 14 residues. CDR1 MGHRA and CDR2 YSYEKL come from the germline V gene. The CDR3 DNA sequence: TGCGCCAGCAGCCCTAGTGGACAGATCTATGGCTACACCTTC. Its protein product is CASSPSGQIYGYTF.

The chain couples TRBV6-4 to TRBJ1-5; possibly TRBD1 for D (5 bases). This CDR3 region has 14 residues. Per the germline V gene, CDR1 is MRHNA and CDR2 is SNTAGT. V shed 4 bases and J shed 5 bases, with 12 bases lying between them. The CDR3, as DNA: TGTGCCAGCAGTGCGACCTGGGGGGATCAGCCCCAGCATTTT. Protein sequence: CASSATWGDQPQHF.

The chain carries TRBV28 and TRBJ1-1; TRBD1 might be the D (6 bases). CDR3 length: 15 residues. In germline, CDR1 is MDHEN, CDR2 SYDVKM. Trimming removed 7 bases at V and 7 bases at J, with 22 bases between. The CDR3 DNA sequence: TGTGCCAGCATCTTGGGGGGGGCGGGTTCCCTTGAAGCTTTCTTT. Its protein is CASILGGAGSLEAFF.

The rearrangement joins TRBV28 to TRBJ1-4; D ambiguous. Per the germline V gene, CDR1 is MDHEN and CDR2 is SYDVKM. The CDR3 extends over 14 amino acids. Between the trimmed V and J ends, which lost 5 bases and 0 bases, there was a span of 7 bases. The CDR3 region is CASSRVATNEKLFF. In nucleotides, the CDR3 is TGTGCCAGCAGTCGAGTTGCAACTAATGAAAAACTGTTTTTT.

The chain recombines TRBV7-3 with TRBJ2-5, with D possibly called TRBD1 or TRBD2 (6 bases each). The V end was cut by 8 bases, the J end by 3 bases, with 19 bases between. The germline CDR1 and CDR2 sequences are SGHTA and FQGTGA. This CDR3 is 15 amino acids long. CDR3 DNA sequence: TGTGCCAGCGGGTTAACAGGGCTAGCGAAAGAGACCCAGTACTTC. Its protein product is CASGLTGLAKETQYF.

This clone has just one count. The V and J genes are TRBV6-5 and TRBJ2-3; possible D gene TRBD1, 6 bases. Trimming pared 5 bases from V and 2 bases from J, leaving 14 bases between. Per germline, CDR1 MNHEY and CDR2 SVGAGI. The CDR3 length is 15 residues. The CDR3 sequence: CASSPMWGHTDTQYF. In DNA, the CDR3 is TGTGCCAGCAGTCCGATGTGGGGACACACAGATACGCAGTATTTT.

The chain joins TRBV28 to TRBJ1-5; 8 nucleotides agree with TRBD1. With 9 bases clipped from V and 1 base from J, the junction kept 11 bases outside the gene matches. CDR1 and CDR2 (germline): MDHEN, SYDVKM. This CDR3 has 16 amino acids. CDR3 loop: CASTQGAGGSNQPQHF. The CDR3 DNA follows: TGTGCCAGTACTCAGGGGGCAGGGGGGAGCAATCAGCCCCAGCATTTT.

This chain joins TRBV19 and TRBJ2-5; possibly TRBD2 for D (6 bases). Germline CDR1 and CDR2: LNHDA and SQIVND (reference sequence). Trimming shortened V by 1 base and J by 2 bases, and 14 bases separated the two germline ends. The CDR3 is 16 residues long. The CDR3 nucleotides are TGTGCCAGTAGTATAGTCGGGAGAGGACCTCAAGAGACCCAGTACTTC. Translating gives CASSIVGRGPQETQYF.

Only a few counts were recorded for this clone. The chain recombines TRBV28 with TRBJ1-1, with a weak D call TRBD1 (6 bases). Per the germline V gene, CDR1 is MDHEN and CDR2 is SYDVKM. The CDR3 totals 15 residues. The ends were cut back, 6 bases at V and 1 base at J, with 15 bases in the middle. The chain's CDR3 is CASRLPGTQNTEAFF. The CDR3 coding sequence is TGTGCCAGCAGGTTACCCGGGACACAGAACACTGAAGCTTTCTTT.

The CDR3, as DNA: TGTGCCACCAGTGATAGTCGGTTCCGCAATGAGCAGTTCTTC. This translates into CATSDSRFRNEQFF. The chain couples TRBV24-1 to TRBJ2-1; D not resolved. V lost 3 bases to trimming and J lost 6 bases, with 11 bases between them. The CDR3 length is 14 residues. The germline CDR1 and CDR2 sequences are KGHDR and SFDVKD.

V usage is TRBV28 and J usage is TRBJ2-2; maybe TRBD1 (5 bases). Germline loops: CDR1 MDHEN, CDR2 SYDVKM. The CDR3 consists of 14 residues. Trimming shortened V by 6 bases and J by 6 bases, and 14 bases separated the two germline ends. CDR3 sequence: CASSLSGFSGELFF. The CDR3 nucleotides read TGTGCCAGCAGCCTTTCAGGGTTTTCCGGGGAGCTGTTTTTT. Supplemented by reference TRBV28 and TRBJ2-2, the full variable domain reads DVKVTQSSRYLVKRTGEKVFLECVQDMDHENMFWYRQDPGLGLRLIYFSYDVKMKEKGDIPEGYSVSREKKERFSLILESASTNQTSMYLCASSLSGFSGELFFGEGSRLTVL.

This sequence joins TRBV19 and TRBJ2-1, with 7 bases aligning to TRBD2. CDR3 length: 15 residues. Looked up from germline, CDR1 is LNHDA and CDR2 is SQIVND (reference sequence). V shed 5 bases, J shed 2 bases, and the junction held 6 bases outside the gene matches. CDR3 nucleotide sequence: TGTGCCAGTAGTGCCGGACTAGGACCCTACAATGAGCAGTTCTTC. It encodes CASSAGLGPYNEQFF.

A note on this clone: A read error is possible here, since a much larger clone lies one base away. The rearrangement joins TRBV7-2 to TRBJ1-1; 8 bases are shared with TRBD1. J gave up 4 bases and V 4 bases, and 2 bases lay outside the gene matches. Germline V gene sequence: CDR1 SGHTA, CDR2 FQGNSA. The CDR3 sequence is 13 residues long. In nucleotides, the CDR3 is TGTGCCAGCAGCTCACAGGGGGTCACTGAAGCTTTCTTT. Translation gives CASSSQGVTEAFF.

CDR3 amino acids: CASSLALAGGTDTQYF. In nucleotides, the CDR3 is TGTGCCAGCAGCTTAGCGTTAGCGGGGGGCACAGATACGCAGTATTTT. V is TRBV7-2 and J is TRBJ2-3, with 9 bases aligning to TRBD2. Germline loops: CDR1 SGHTA, CDR2 FQGNSA. V dropped 0 bases and J dropped 1; count of bases not matched to a gene: 2. This CDR3 spans 16 amino acids.